The TCR beta chain under discussion was sequenced for a study of beta chain features in type 1 diabetes (dated by TCRdb to 2017 to 2018). For the wider study: No differences in mean age, gender distribution, total cell number or subset yield were found between patients and healthy donors. Whereas all 28 donors provided naive and central memory subsets, regulatory and stem cell-like memory subsets were isolated from just 8 patients and roughly eight healthy donors. A total of roughly 100 million sorted cells were examined across all samples, and RNA yield correlated strongly with the number of cells per subset. In the study, recently diagnosed type 1 diabetes patients and matched healthy donors were compared on the TCRB repertoires of their sorted circulating CD4+ T cell subsets.

A single peripheral blood draw of 90 to 150 mL on average was collected from each donor into heparinised tubes. Naive, central memory, regulatory and stem cell-like memory CD4+ T cells were sorted on a BD FACSAria II using a panel including CD45RO, CCR7, CD25, CD127, CD95 and CD27. A purity above 98% was achieved for all sorted populations. PBMCs were isolated immediately by Lymphoprep density gradient centrifugation and stained directly without culture. To minimize batch effects, samples were stained and sorted in pairs, one healthy donor with one patient per experiment. CDR1 KGHSH and CDR2 LQKENI were looked up in the germline V gene. Trimming removed 2 bases from V and 11 bases from J, leaving 8 bases between the germline ends. The CDR3 starts with the cysteine, ends with the phenylalanine, and has 11 residues. Here the CDR3 DNA is all that survives: 33 bases in frame from base 1. Results the study describes overall, beyond this receptor: Naive, central memory and regulatory TCRB repertoires appeared to be more similar among patients than among healthy donors. Shorter templates might have been favored by PCR, but patient and control samples were amplified and corrected together, so both groups would have been affected equally by any skew. In all four CD4+ subsets, TCRB CDR3 length was moderately but significantly shorter in type 1 diabetes patients. Only small numbers of individuals were included in the HLA sub-analyses, which left unresolved whether HLA type had any influence on TCRB rearrangement. Fewer insertions and more nucleotide deletions at VDJ recombination sites were observed in patients with type 1 diabetes, implying thymic rearrangement abnormalities. Because cDNA was sequenced instead of genomic DNA, activated cells with high expression could be over-represented, although the groups did not differ in activation or CD3 levels.

Comments on this clone: The clone's antigen remains unknown. Within one base of it there is no much larger clone, and no base qualities were kept.

The entire isolated RNA was reverse transcribed using the High Capacity cDNA Reverse Transcription Kit, and thus expressed TCRB transcripts were sequenced. Deep immunoSEQ sequencing was performed on naive, central memory and regulatory T cell samples, with an average of approximately 3.9 million total reads per sample. Sorted cells were lysed in RLT buffer, and RNA was extracted using DNase-treated RNeasy Micro or Mini kits according to cell number. Each cell subset was processed separately to prevent cross-contamination, with patient and healthy donor samples processed together. TCRB sequences were amplified from cDNA with the immunoSEQ multiplex PCR, producing 87-bp fragments spanning the CDR3 region. The amplicons were sequenced using the Illumina HiSeq platform. The study's processing was this. PCR bias was corrected computationally using synthetic template baselines, and reads within Hamming distance 2 were collapsed, with unmergeable singletons discarded. Reads were aligned against IMGT so that V, D and J genes, CDR3 length and insertions or deletions at six rearrangement sites could be assigned. Within each subset, clonotype counts were normalized to sorted cell number, after which true diversity and Gini coefficients were computed with the tcR R package. The overlap coefficient, calculated on TCRB nucleotide sequences, was used to quantify repertoire sharing. Out-of-frame TCRB sequences from naive cells were analyzed to stand in for the pre-selection repertoire. Here the immuneACCESS table is served through TCRdb, limited to in-frame sequences with V and J called. Missing clones are a known gap in these copies; in checked studies unresolved V genes cover under half, and the rest lacks a known reason. V and J calls and clone size come straight from that table; D and trimming were deduced from the DNA. For this sample there are 300,000 to 350,000 clones; around 20% appear just once. 0.044% of the sample goes to the ten largest clones.

The sequenced sample consisted of naive CD4+ T cells from blood. The intended sense of this specimen's cell subset or site label: true naive CD4+ T cells. The sequence links TRBV18 to TRBJ2-3, with the D gene too uncertain to name. The TCR comes from a woman younger than 35 in good health. The CDR3 has the sequence CASSPMAEQYF. The DNA sequence is as follows: TGTGCCAGCTCACCAATGGCAGAGCAGTATTTT.